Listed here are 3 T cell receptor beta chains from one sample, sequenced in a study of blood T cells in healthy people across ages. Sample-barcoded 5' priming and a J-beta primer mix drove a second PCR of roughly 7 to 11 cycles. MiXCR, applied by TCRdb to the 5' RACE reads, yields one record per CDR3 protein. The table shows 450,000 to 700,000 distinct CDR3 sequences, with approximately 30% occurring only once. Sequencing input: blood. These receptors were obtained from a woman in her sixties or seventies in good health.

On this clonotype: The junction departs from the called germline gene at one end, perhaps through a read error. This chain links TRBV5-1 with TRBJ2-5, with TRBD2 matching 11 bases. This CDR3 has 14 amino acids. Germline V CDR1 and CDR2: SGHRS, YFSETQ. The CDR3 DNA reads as TGCGCCAGTACTGTAGCGGGGGGGCCAGAGACCCGGTACTTC. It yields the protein CASTVAGGPETRYF. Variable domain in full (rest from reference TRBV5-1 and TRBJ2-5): KAGVTQTPRYLIKTRGQQVTLSCSPISGHRSVSWYQQTPGQGLQFLFEYFSETQRNKGNFPGRFSGRQFSNSRSEMNVSTLELGDSALYLCASTVAGGPETRYFGPGTRLLVL.

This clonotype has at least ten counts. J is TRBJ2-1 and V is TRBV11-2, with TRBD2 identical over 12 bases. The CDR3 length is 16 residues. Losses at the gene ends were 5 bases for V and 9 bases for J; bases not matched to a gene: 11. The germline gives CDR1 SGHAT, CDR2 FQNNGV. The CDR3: CASSPTASGGEGEQFF. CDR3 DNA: TGTGCCAGCAGCCCTACGGCTAGCGGGGGGGAGGGTGAGCAGTTCTTC.

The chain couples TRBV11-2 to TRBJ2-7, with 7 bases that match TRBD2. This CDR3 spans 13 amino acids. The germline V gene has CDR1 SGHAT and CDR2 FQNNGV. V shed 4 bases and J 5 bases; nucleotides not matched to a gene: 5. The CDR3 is CASSSQRGNEQYF. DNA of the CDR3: TGTGCCAGCAGCTCCCAGCGGGGTAACGAGCAGTACTTC.